This T cell receptor (beta chain) was recovered during a study of PD-1 blockade in mismatch repair-deficient tumors. Trimming shortened V by 7 bases and J by 4 bases, and 10 bases separated the two germline ends. Germline CDR1 is SQVTM and CDR2 is ANQGSEA. This CDR3 spans 12 amino acids. Notes on this clone: Its specificity is not known.

Study outcomes and limitations: Rapid post-treatment expansion, then contraction, generally preceding radiologic response, marked tumor-resident clones.

The repertoire was sequenced with immunoSEQ multiplex PCR; TCRdb's copy has only in-frame clones and lacks some. This sample has about 34,000 clones, with approximately 80% found just once. The rearrangement uses TRBV29-1 and TRBJ1-4, with D perhaps matching TRBD1 (6 bases). The starting material was PBMCs, obtained less than 7 weeks after starting pembrolizumab. The receptor was isolated from an adult with mismatch repair-deficient cancer. The chain's CDR3 is CSAGHLNEKLFF. In DNA, the CDR3 is TGCAGCGCGGGACACCTTAATGAAAAACTGTTTTTT.